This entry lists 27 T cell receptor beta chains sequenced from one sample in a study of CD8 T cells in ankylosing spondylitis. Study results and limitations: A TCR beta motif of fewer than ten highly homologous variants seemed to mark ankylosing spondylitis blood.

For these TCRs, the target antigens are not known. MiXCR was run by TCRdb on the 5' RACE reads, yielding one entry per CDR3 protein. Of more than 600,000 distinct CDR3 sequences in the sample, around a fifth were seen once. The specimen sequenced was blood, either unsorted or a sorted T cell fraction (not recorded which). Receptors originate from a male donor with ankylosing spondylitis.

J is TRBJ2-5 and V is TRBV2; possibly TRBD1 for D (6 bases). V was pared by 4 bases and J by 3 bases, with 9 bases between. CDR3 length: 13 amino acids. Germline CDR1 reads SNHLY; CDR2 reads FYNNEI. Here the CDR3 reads CASSAGGKETQYF. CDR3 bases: TGTGCCAGCAGTGCTGGGGGCAAAGAGACCCAGTACTTC.

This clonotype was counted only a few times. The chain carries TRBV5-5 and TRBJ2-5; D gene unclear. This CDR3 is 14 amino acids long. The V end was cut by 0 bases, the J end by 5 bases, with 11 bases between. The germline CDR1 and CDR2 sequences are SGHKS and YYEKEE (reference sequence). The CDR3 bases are TGTGCCAGCAGCTTGGGGGATCCGCGGGAGACCCAGTACTTC. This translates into CASSLGDPRETQYF.

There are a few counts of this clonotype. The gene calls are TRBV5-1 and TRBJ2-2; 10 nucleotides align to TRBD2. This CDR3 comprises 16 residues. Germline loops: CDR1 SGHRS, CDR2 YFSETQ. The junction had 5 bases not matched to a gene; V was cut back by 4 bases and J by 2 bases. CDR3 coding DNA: TGCGCCAGCAGCGGGCTAGCGGGAGACAACACCGGGGAGCTGTTTTTT. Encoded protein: CASSGLAGDNTGELFF.

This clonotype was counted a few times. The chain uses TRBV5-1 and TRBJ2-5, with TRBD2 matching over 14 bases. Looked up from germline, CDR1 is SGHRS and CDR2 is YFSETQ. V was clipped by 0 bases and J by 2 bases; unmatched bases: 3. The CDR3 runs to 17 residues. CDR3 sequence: CASSLAGTSGSQETQYF. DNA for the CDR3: TGCGCCAGCAGCTTGGCAGGGACTAGCGGGAGTCAAGAGACCCAGTACTTC.

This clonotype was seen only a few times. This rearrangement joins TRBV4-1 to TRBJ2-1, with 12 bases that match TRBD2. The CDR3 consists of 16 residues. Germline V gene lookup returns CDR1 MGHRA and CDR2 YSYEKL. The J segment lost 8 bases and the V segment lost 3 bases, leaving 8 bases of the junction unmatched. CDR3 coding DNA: TGCGCCAGCAGCCATAAACTAGCGGGGGGCCCGGATGAGCAGTTCTTC. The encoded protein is CASSHKLAGGPDEQFF.

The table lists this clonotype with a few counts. CDR3 amino acids: CASSYSYGAAYEQYF. In nucleotides, the CDR3 is TGTGCCAGCAGTTACTCGTATGGCGCCGCCTACGAGCAGTACTTC. The chain uses TRBV6-2 or TRBV6-3 and TRBJ2-7, with D hard to call. CDR3 length: 15 amino acids. The V end was cut by 0 bases, the J end by 2 bases, with 11 bases between. Germline V gene sequence: CDR1 MNHEY, CDR2 SVGEGT.

CDR3 DNA: TGTGCCAGCAGCTACAAGGGGACTAGCGGGTACAATGAGCAGTTCTTC. Amino acids: CASSYKGTSGYNEQFF. The rearrangement links TRBV7-2 to TRBJ2-1, with 12 bases matching TRBD2. The CDR3 has 16 amino acids. CDR1 is SGHTA, CDR2 FQGNSA, per germline. The ends lost 4 bases at V and 4 bases at J; junction bases unmatched: 5.

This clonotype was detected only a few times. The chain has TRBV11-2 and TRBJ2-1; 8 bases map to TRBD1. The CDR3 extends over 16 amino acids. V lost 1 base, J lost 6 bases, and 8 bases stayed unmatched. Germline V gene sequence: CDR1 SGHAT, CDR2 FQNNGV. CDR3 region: CASSLGGTGPSNEQFF. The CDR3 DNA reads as TGTGCCAGCAGCTTAGGAGGGACAGGACCGTCCAATGAGCAGTTCTTC.

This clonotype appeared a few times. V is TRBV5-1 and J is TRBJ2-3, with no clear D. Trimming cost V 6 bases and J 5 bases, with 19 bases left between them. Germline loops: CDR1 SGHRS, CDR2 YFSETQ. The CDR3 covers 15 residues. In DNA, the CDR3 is TGCGCCAGCAACCCCCTAGGAATTGCCATAGATACGCAGTATTTT. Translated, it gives CASNPLGIAIDTQYF. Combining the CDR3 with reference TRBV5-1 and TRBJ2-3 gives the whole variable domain KAGVTQTPRYLIKTRGQQVTLSCSPISGHRSVSWYQQTPGQGLQFLFEYFSETQRNKGNFPGRFSGRQFSNSRSEMNVSTLELGDSALYLCASNPLGIAIDTQYFGPGTRLTVL.

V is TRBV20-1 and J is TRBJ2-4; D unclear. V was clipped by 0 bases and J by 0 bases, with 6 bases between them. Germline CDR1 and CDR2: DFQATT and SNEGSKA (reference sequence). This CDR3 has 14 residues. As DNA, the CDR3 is TGCAGTGCTAGAGACTGGGAAGCCAAAAACATTCAGTACTTC. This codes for CSARDWEAKNIQYF.

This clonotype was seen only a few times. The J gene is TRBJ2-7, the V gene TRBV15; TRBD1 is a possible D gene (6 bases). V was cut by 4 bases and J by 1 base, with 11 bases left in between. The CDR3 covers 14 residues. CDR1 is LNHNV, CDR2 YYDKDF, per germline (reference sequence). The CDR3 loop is CATSTGASSYEQYF. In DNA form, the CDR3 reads TGTGCCACCAGCACAGGGGCCTCATCCTACGAGCAGTACTTC.

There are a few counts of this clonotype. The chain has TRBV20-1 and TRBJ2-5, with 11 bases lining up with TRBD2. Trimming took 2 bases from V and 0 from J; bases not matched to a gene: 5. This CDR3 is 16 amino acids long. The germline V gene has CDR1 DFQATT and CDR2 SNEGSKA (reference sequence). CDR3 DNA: TGCAGTGCTAGATCTGTACTAGCGGGGGACCAAGAGACCCAGTACTTC. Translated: CSARSVLAGDQETQYF.

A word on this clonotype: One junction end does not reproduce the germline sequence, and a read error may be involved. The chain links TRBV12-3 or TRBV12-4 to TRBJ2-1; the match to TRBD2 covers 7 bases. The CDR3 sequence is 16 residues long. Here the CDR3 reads CASSQPETSSHNEQFF. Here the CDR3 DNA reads TGTGCCAGCAGTCAGCCTGAGACTAGCTCCCACAATGAGCAGTTCTTC.

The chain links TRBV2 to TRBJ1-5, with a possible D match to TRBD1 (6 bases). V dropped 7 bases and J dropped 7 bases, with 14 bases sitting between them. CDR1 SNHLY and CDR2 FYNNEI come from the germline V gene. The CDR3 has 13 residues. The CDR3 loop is CASTGQGKQPQHF. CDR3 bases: TGTGCCAGCACAGGGCAGGGGAAACAGCCCCAGCATTTT. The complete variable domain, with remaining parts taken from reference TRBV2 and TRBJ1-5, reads EPEVTQTPSHQVTQMGQEVILRCVPISNHLYFYWYRQILGQKVEFLVSFYNNEISEKSEIFDDQFSVERPDGSNFTLKIRSTKLEDSAMYFCASTGQGKQPQHFGDGTRLSIL.

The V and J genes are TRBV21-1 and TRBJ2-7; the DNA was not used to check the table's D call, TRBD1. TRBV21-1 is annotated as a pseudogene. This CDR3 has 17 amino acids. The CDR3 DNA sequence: TGTGCCAGCAGCAAACTCGGGAGTACAGGGTTCTCCTACGAGCAGTACTTC. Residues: CASSKLGSTGFSYEQYF.

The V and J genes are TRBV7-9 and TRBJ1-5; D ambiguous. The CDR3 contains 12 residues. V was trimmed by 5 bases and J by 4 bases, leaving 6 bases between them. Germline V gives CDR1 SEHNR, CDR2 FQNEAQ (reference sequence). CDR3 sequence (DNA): TGTGCCAGCAGCCATGATAATCAGCCCCAGCATTTT. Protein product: CASSHDNQPQHF.

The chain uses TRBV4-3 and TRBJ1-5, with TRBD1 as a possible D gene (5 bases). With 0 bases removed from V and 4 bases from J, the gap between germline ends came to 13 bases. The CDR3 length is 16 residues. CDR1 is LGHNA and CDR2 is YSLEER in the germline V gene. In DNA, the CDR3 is TGCGCCAGCAGCCAAGATAGGAGACAGCTTAATCAGCCCCAGCATTTT. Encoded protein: CASSQDRRQLNQPQHF.

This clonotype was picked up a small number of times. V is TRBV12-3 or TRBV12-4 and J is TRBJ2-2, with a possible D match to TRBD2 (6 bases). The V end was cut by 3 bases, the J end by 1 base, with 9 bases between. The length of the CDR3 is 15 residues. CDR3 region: CASSFSSGNTGELFF. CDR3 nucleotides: TGTGCCAGCAGTTTTAGTAGCGGGAACACCGGGGAGCTGTTTTTT.

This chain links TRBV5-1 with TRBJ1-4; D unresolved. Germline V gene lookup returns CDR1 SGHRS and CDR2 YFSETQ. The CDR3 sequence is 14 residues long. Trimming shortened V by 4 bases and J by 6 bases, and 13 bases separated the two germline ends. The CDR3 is CASSEDGSYEKLFF. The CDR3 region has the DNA TGCGCCAGCAGCGAAGACGGATCCTATGAAAAACTGTTTTTT.

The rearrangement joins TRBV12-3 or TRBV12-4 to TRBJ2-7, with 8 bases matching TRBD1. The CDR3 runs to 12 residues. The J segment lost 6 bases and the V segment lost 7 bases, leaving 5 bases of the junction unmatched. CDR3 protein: CASTGQGGEQYF. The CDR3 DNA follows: TGTGCCAGCACCGGACAGGGAGGCGAGCAGTACTTC.

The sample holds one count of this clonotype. The CDR3 here is CASSPRTGAEADTQYF. The DNA for the CDR3 is TGTGCCAGCAGCCCTCGGACAGGCGCCGAGGCAGATACGCAGTATTTT. The chain links TRBV9 to TRBJ2-3, with TRBD1 identical over 7 bases. Trimming cost V 4 bases and J 4 bases; bases outside gene matches: 12. Looked up from germline, CDR1 is SGDLS and CDR2 is YYNGEE. CDR3 length equals 16 residues.

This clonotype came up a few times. DNA of the CDR3: TGTGCCACCAGCACGGACAGGAATTCACCCCTCCACTTT. Translated: CATSTDRNSPLHF. The rearrangement joins TRBV15 to TRBJ1-6; 7 bases map to TRBD1. The CDR3 consists of 13 residues. Unmatched junction bases numbered 1, after V lost 4 bases and J lost 7 bases. Germline V gene data show CDR1 as LNHNV and CDR2 as YYDKDF (reference sequence).

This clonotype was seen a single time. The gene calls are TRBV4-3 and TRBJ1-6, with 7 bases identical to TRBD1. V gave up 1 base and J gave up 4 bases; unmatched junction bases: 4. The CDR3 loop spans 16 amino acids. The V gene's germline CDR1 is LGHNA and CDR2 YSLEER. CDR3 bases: TGCGCCAGCAGCCAAGTAAAGGGGGCATATAATTCACCCCTCCACTTT. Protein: CASSQVKGAYNSPLHF.

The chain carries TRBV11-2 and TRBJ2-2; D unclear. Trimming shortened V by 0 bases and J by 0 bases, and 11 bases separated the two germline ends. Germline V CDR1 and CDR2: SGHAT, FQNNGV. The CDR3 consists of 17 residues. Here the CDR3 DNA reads TGTGCCAGCAGCTTAGATTTCGGTACAGCGAACACCGGGGAGCTGTTTTTT. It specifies CASSLDFGTANTGELFF.

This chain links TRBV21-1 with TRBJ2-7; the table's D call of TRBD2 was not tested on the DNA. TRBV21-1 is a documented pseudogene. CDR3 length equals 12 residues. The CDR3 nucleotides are TGTGCCCGGGCCCTCGCTCGCTACGAGCAGTACTTC. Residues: CARALARYEQYF.

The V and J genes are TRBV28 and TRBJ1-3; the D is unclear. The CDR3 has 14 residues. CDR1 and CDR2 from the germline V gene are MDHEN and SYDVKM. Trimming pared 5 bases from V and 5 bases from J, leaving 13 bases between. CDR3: CASSLRGVRNTIYF. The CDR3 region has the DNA TGTGCCAGCAGTCTCCGTGGCGTAAGAAACACCATATATTTT.

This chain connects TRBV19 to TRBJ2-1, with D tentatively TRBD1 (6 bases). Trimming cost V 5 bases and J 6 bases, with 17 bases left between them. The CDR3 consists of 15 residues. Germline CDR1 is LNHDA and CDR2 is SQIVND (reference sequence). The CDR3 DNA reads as TGTGCCAGTAGTTTCGGGACAAACCTCCTCAATGAGCAGTTCTTC. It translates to CASSFGTNLLNEQFF.